There are many counts of the clone carrying this T cell receptor (beta chain). Its matching antigen is unknown. TCRdb used MiXCR to reprocess the 5' RACE reads, holding one entry per CDR3 protein. The sample shows some 9,000 distinct CDR3 sequences, over 11% of them seen only once. Sample time point: sample taken at primary tumor resection. The data originate from a study of spatial heterogeneity in lung cancer. Study-level results: Within tumors, counts of expanded alpha and beta TCRs tracked tumor mutation counts. Coverage was estimated at around 7.3% of tumor T cells for alpha chains and approximately 14% for beta chains.

Source: lung tumor tissue, taken at surgery. This clonotype was sampled from a male donor with early-stage non-small cell lung cancer.

In nucleotides, the CDR3 is TGTGCCAGCAGCGGTATAGCGGGAGGGCCCACAGATACGCAGTATTTT. As protein: CASSGIAGGPTDTQYF. The V gene is TRBV9, the J gene TRBJ2-3; 11 nucleotides line up with TRBD2. The J segment lost 2 bases and the V segment lost 3 bases, leaving 5 bases of the junction unmatched. Germline V lookup: CDR1 SGDLS, CDR2 YYNGEE. The CDR3 has 16 residues.